This T cell receptor beta chain was retrieved from a study of blood T cells in healthy people across ages. CDR1 LGHDT and CDR2 YNNKEL come from the germline V gene (reference sequence). The CDR3 length is 16 residues. V gave up 4 bases and J gave up 6 bases, with 20 bases separating them. Combining a sample-barcoded 5' primer with a J-beta primer mix, a second PCR ran for about 7 to 12 cycles. Every cDNA molecule carried a tag from a template-switch adaptor bearing 12 random nucleotides. TCRdb passed the 5' RACE reads through MiXCR, listing each CDR3 protein once. Counted here are roughly 680,000 distinct CDR3 sequences, about half occurring once; the ten biggest clones make up 30% to 40%.

The sample was blood. The source is a woman aged 60 to 75 in good health. The chain is built from TRBV3-1 and TRBJ2-3, with a weak D call TRBD2 (6 bases). CDR3 region: CASSLRGRAGLDTQYF. DNA of the CDR3: TGTGCCAGCAGCCTTCGGGGCCGCGCGGGGTTGGATACGCAGTATTTT.